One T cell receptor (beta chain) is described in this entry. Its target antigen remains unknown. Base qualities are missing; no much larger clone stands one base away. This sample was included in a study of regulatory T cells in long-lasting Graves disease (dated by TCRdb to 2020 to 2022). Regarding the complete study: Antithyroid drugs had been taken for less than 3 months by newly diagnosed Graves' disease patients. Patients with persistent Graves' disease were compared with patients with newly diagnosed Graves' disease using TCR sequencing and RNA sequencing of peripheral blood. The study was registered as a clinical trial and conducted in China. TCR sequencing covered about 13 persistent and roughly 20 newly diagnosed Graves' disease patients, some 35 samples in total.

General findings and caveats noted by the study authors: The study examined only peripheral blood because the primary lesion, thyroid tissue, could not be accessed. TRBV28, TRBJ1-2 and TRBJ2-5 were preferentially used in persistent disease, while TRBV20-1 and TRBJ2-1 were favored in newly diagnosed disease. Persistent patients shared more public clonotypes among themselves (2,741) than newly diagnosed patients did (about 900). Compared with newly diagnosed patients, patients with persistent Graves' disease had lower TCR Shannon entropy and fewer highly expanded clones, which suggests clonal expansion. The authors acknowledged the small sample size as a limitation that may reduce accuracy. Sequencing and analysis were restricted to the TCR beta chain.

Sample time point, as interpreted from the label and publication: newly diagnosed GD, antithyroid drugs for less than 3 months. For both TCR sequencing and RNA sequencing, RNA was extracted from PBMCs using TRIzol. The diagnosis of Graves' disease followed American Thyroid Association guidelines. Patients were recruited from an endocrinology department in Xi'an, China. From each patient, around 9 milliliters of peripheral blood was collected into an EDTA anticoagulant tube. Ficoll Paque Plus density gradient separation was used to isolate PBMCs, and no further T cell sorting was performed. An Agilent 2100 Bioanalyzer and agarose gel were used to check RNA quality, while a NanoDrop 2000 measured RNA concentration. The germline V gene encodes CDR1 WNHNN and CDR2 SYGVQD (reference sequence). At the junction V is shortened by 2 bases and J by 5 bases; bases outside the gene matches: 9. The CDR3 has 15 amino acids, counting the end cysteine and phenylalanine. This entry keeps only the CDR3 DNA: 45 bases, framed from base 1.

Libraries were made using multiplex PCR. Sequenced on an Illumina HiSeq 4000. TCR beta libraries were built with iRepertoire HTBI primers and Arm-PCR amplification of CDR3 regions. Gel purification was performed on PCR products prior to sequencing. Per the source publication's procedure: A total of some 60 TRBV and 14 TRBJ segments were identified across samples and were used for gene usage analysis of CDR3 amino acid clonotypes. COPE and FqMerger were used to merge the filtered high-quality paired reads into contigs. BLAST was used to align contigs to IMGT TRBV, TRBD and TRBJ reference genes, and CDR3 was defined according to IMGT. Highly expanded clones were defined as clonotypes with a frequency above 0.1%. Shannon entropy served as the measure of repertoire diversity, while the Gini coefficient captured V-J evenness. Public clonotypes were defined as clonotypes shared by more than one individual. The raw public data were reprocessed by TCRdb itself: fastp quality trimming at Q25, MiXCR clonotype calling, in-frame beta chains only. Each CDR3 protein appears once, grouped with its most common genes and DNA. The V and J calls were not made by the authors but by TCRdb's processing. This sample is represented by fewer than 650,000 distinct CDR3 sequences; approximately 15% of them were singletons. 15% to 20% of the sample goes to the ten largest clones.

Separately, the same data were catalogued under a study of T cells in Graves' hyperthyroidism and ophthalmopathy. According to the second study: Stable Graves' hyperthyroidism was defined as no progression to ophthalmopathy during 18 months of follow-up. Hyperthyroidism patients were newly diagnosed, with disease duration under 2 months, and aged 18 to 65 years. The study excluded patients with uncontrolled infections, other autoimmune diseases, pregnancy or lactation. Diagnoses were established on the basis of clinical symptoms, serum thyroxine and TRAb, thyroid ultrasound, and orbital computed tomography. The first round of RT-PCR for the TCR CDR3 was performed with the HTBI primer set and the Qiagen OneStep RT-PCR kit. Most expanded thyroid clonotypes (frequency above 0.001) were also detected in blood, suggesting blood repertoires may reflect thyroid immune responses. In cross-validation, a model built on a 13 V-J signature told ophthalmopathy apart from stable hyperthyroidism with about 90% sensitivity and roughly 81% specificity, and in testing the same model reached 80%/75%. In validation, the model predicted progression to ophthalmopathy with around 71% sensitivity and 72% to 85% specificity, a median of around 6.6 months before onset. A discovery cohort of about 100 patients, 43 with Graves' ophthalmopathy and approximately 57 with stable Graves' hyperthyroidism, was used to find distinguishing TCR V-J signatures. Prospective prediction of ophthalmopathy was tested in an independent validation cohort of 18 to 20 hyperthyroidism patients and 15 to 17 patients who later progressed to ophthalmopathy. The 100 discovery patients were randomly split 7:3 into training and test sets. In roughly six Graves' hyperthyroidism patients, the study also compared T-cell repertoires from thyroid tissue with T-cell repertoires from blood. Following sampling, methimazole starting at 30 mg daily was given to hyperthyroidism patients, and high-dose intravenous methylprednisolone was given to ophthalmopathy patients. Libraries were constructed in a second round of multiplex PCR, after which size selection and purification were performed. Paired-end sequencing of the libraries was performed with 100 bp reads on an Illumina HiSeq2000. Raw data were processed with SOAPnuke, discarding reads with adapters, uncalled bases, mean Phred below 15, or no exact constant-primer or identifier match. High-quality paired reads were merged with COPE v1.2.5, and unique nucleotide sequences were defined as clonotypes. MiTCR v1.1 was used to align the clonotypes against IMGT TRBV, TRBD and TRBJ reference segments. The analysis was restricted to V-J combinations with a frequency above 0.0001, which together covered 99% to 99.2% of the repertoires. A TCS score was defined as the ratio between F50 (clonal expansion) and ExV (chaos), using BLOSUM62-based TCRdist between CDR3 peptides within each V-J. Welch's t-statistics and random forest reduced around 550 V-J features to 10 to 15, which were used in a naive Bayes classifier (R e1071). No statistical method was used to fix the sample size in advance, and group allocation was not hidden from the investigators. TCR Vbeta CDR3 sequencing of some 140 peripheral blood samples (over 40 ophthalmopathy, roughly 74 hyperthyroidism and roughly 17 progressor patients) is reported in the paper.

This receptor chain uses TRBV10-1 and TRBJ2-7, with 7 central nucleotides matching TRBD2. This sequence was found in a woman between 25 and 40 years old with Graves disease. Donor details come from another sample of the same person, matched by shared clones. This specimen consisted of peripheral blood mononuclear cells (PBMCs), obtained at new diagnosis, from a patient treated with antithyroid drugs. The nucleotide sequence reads TGCGCCAGCAGTGAGAAGGGACTAAAGAGCCACGAGCAGTACTTC. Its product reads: CASSEKGLKSHEQYF.